This is a list of T cell receptor beta chains from one sample in a study of T cell responses to AZD1222 COVID-19 vaccine. Sequenced by immunoSEQ multiplex PCR; TCRdb stores in-frame clones only, minus some. Of about 120,000 clones listed, roughly nine tenths were seen once; the top ten hold less than 6.5%. The sequenced sample was peripheral blood, obtained on day 0 of AZD1222 vaccination. The source is an adult in good health. CDR3s include the opening cysteine and the closing phenylalanine or tryptophan. Each record gives: D gene, J gene, V gene, clone size, CDR3 protein, CDR3 DNA. A D gene is named only where the DNA matches it firmly. Clone size is shown for a subset of rows, as once, few, many or a class of expanded clone.

.	TRBJ1-6	TRBV6-5	.	CASKPGRRSSPLHF	TGTGCCAGCAAACCGGGACGGAGAAGTTCACCCCTCCACTTT
.	TRBJ1-2	TRBV20-1	.	CSAPSPGGYTF	TGCAGTGCCCCGAGCCCCGGAGGCTACACCTTC
.	TRBJ2-3	TRBV9	.	CASSRSDTQYF	TGTGCCAGCAGCCGCTCGGATACGCAGTATTTT
.	TRBJ2-5	TRBV13	.	CASSLEAGKLARETQYF	TGTGCCAGCAGCTTAGAGGCAGGGAAGCTTGCGCGAGAGACCCAGTACTTC
.	TRBJ1-1	TRBV6-1	.	CASSEVDTRRSFF	TGTGCCAGCAGTGAAGTTGACACCAGGCGTTCTTTCTTT
TRBD1	TRBJ1-4	TRBV6-5	.	CASSYQGGKLFF	TGTGCCAGCAGTTACCAGGGGGGAAAACTGTTTTTT
TRBD2	TRBJ2-5	TRBV2	.	CASMPERGVETQYF	TGTGCCAGCATGCCGGAGCGGGGGGTGGAGACCCAGTACTTC
TRBD1	TRBJ1-2	TRBV30	.	CAWSTRGGYGYTF	TGTGCCTGGAGCACCAGGGGGGGCTATGGCTACACCTTC
.	TRBJ2-6	TRBV24-1	.	CATSISGANVLTF	TGTGCCACCTCGATCTCTGGGGCCAACGTCCTGACTTTC
TRBD1	TRBJ2-1	TRBV28	.	CASSLSGQGSNEQFF	TGTGCCAGCAGTTTATCGGGACAGGGAAGCAATGAGCAGTTCTTC
TRBD2	TRBJ2-2	TRBV3-1/TRBV3-2	.	CASSQVPAGGTGELFF	TGTGCCAGCAGCCAAGTCCCAGCGGGAGGGACCGGGGAGCTGTTTTTT
.	TRBJ2-5	TRBV7-9	.	CAHPETQYF	TGTGCCCACCCAGAGACCCAGTACTTC
.	TRBJ1-5	TRBV28	.	CASHHGRSWSGINQPQHF	TGTGCCAGCCACCATGGGCGGTCTTGGTCAGGCATCAATCAGCCCCAGCATTTT
.	TRBJ2-7	TRBV3-1/TRBV3-2	.	CASSQDRAASDEQYF	TGTGCCAGCAGCCAAGATCGAGCTGCTTCGGACGAGCAGTACTTC
.	TRBJ2-7	TRBV5-4	once	CASSSESSYEQYF	TGTGCCAGCAGCTCGGAAAGCTCCTACGAGCAGTACTTC
.	TRBJ1-4	TRBV19	.	CASSIVRGATNEKLFF	TGTGCCAGTAGTATCGTGAGGGGTGCAACTAATGAAAAACTGTTTTTT
.	TRBJ2-3	TRBV19	.	CASSVDKLRTDTQYF	TGTGCCAGTAGTGTCGATAAACTCCGCACAGATACGCAGTATTTT
.	TRBJ1-1	TRBV5-6	.	CASSLVAGSTEAFF	TGTGCCAGCAGCTTAGTTGCCGGGTCCACTGAAGCTTTCTTT
.	TRBJ1-2	TRBV3-1/TRBV3-2	.	CASSQPDSFVYGYTF	TGTGCCAGCAGCCAACCCGACAGTTTCGTTTATGGCTACACCTTC
.	TRBJ1-3	TRBV6-5	.	CASSYSTGQTADTIYF	TGTGCCAGCAGTTACTCGACCGGACAGACTGCAGACACCATATATTTT
.	TRBJ2-5	TRBV19	.	CASSIDHLRGGEGETQYF	TGTGCCAGTAGTATAGATCATCTGAGAGGGGGAGAGGGAGAGACCCAGTACTTC
TRBD1	TRBJ2-2	TRBV7-9	.	CASSFPTDRGRGELFF	TGTGCCAGCAGCTTCCCTACGGACAGGGGCCGGGGGGAGCTGTTTTTT
.	TRBJ1-6	TRBV2	.	CASRATWTYNSPLHF	TGTGCCAGCAGGGCCACTTGGACCTATAATTCACCCCTCCACTTT
.	TRBJ2-3	TRBV3-1/TRBV3-2	.	CASSHGGVTDTQYF	TGTGCCAGCAGCCACGGGGGAGTGACAGATACGCAGTATTTT
.	TRBJ2-7	TRBV7-9	once	CASTSPSSDYYEQYF	TGTGCCAGCACCTCCCCGTCTAGCGACTACTACGAGCAGTACTTC
TRBD1	TRBJ1-5	TRBV19	.	CASSGTGGGQPQHF	TGTGCCAGTAGTGGGACAGGGGGAGGTCAGCCCCAGCATTTT
.	TRBJ1-2	TRBV2	.	CASSEGQRSGYTF	TGTGCCAGCAGTGAGGGACAACGAAGCGGCTACACCTTC
.	TRBJ1-5	TRBV13	.	CASSLSGALNQPQHF	TGTGCCAGCAGCTTAAGCGGGGCTCTAAATCAGCCCCAGCATTTT
.	TRBJ2-3	TRBV6-6	.	CASRGPVDTDTQYF	TGTGCCAGCAGGGGGCCAGTTGACACAGATACGCAGTATTTT
.	TRBJ2-1	TRBV24-1	.	CATSGLEDNEQFF	TGTGCCACCAGTGGCCTAGAAGACAATGAGCAGTTCTTC
.	TRBJ1-3	TRBV27	.	CASSLSHSPGNTIYF	TGTGCCAGCAGTTTATCACACAGCCCTGGAAACACCATATATTTT
TRBD1	TRBJ1-2	TRBV4-1	.	CASSREGTGHPSGYTF	TGCGCCAGCAGTCGTGAAGGGACAGGGCATCCCTCTGGCTACACCTTC
.	TRBJ1-5	TRBV6-1	.	CASSEWAQPQHF	TGTGCCAGCAGTGAATGGGCGCAGCCCCAGCATTTT
TRBD2	TRBJ2-3	TRBV19	.	CASSNGGRAADTQYF	TGTGCCAGTAGTAATGGCGGGAGGGCCGCGGATACGCAGTATTTT
.	TRBJ1-2	TRBV7-2	once	CASSPGGYGYTF	TGTGCCAGCAGCCCGGGGGGCTATGGCTACACCTTC
.	TRBJ1-5	TRBV6-5	once	CASSYSPPGYNQPQHF	TGTGCCAGCAGTTACTCGCCCCCGGGCTACAATCAGCCCCAGCATTTT
.	TRBJ1-2	TRBV15	.	CATSGTTGGYGYTF	TGTGCCACCAGCGGTACAACAGGAGGCTATGGCTACACCTTC
TRBD1	TRBJ1-3	TRBV24-1	once	CATSDPRQGVRGNTIYF	TGTGCCACCAGTGACCCCAGACAGGGGGTAAGAGGAAACACCATATATTTT
.	TRBJ1-2	TRBV5-4	.	CASSLEEGNRGGYTF	TGTGCCAGCAGCTTGGAGGAGGGGAATCGGGGTGGCTACACCTTC
TRBD2	TRBJ2-7	TRBV15	.	CATSRLHPPGVSGRPPEQYF	TGTGCCACCAGTCGCTTACATCCCCCTGGGGTTAGCGGGAGGCCCCCCGAGCAGTACTTC
.	TRBJ1-5	TRBV19	.	CASSIAGGRNSNQPQHF	TGTGCCAGTAGTATCGCGGGGGGACGTAATAGCAATCAGCCCCAGCATTTT
.	TRBJ2-7	TRBV2	.	CASSGGPDYEQYF	TGTGCCAGCAGTGGGGGGCCAGACTACGAGCAGTACTTC
TRBD1	TRBJ1-2	TRBV9	.	CASSKPGQGRDGYTF	TGTGCCAGCAGCAAACCGGGACAGGGAAGGGATGGCTACACCTTC
.	TRBJ1-6	TRBV7-9	.	CASSLGAGQGETPLHF	TGTGCCAGCAGCTTAGGGGCGGGGCAGGGTGAAACACCCCTCCACTTT
TRBD1	TRBJ2-3	TRBV7-2	.	CASSFTGQAASTDTQYF	TGTGCCAGCAGCTTTACCGGACAGGCCGCTAGCACAGATACGCAGTATTTT
.	TRBJ2-6	TRBV7-3	.	CASSNSISGANVLTF	TGTGCCAGCAGCAACAGTATCTCTGGGGCCAACGTCCTAACTTTC
.	TRBJ2-3	TRBV18	.	CASSPEGSTDTQYF	TGTGCCAGCTCACCAGAGGGGAGCACAGATACGCAGTATTTT
.	TRBJ1-6	TRBV7-3	.	CASSLTGGSNSPLHF	TGTGCCAGCAGCTTAACGGGGGGATCCAATTCACCCCTCCACTTT
.	TRBJ1-4	TRBV28	.	CASSQGGATNEKLFF	TGTGCCAGCAGCCAAGGGGGGGCAACTAATGAAAAACTGTTTTTT
.	TRBJ1-1	TRBV12-3/TRBV12-4	.	CASSELTEAFF	TGTGCCAGCAGTGAATTGACTGAAGCTTTCTTT
TRBD2	TRBJ2-2	TRBV7-3	few	CASSCRTSGRGEHRGAVF	TGTGCCAGCAGCTGTAGGACTAGCGGGAGAGGGGAACACCGGGGAGCTGTTTTT
TRBD1	TRBJ1-2	TRBV7-9	.	CASSYSEGALYGYTF	TGTGCCAGCAGCTACTCTGAGGGGGCTTTGTATGGCTACACCTTC
.	TRBJ1-5	TRBV7-9	.	CASSLLENQPQHF	TGTGCCAGCAGCTTACTGGAGAATCAGCCCCAGCATTTT
.	TRBJ2-7	TRBV5-1	.	CASSLGAYEQYF	TGCGCCAGCAGCTTGGGTGCCTACGAGCAGTACTTC
.	TRBJ1-3	TRBV5-1	.	CASTIAGGPGNTIYF	TGCGCCAGCACAATCGCCGGGGGGCCAGGAAACACCATATATTTT
.	TRBJ1-2	TRBV9	once	CASSPAPGDYGYTF	TGTGCCAGCAGCCCGGCCCCTGGAGACTATGGCTACACCTTC
TRBD1	TRBJ1-1	TRBV5-1	.	CASSLGTGAPSNEAFF	TGCGCCAGCAGCTTGGGCACAGGGGCTCCAAGTAATGAAGCTTTCTTT
.	TRBJ1-1	TRBV11-1	.	CASSHPGSGTEAFF	TGTGCCAGCAGCCACCCCGGGTCGGGGACTGAAGCTTTCTTT
.	TRBJ1-2	TRBV30	.	CAWSVGGGGGYTF	TGTGCCTGGAGTGTGGGAGGAGGCGGTGGCTACACCTTC